These 2 T cell receptor beta chains originate from one sample sequenced in a study of OX40 agonist ivuxolimab in advanced cancers. Produced via immunoSEQ multiplex PCR; TCRdb's table is partial and in-frame only. This sample has around 86,000 clones, with 89% found just once. The material sequenced was CD4+ or CD8+ T cells sorted from blood, taken in a trial of the OX40 agonist ivuxolimab. These receptors were collected from an adult with an advanced solid tumor such as melanoma, head and neck, liver or kidney cancer.

The genes are TRBV28 and TRBJ1-2, with D uncertain. Germline V gene lookup returns CDR1 MDHEN and CDR2 SYDVKM. The CDR3 has 15 amino acids. The germline V and J ends were trimmed by 6 bases and 8 bases, with 22 bases remaining between them. CDR3 residues: CASRLPGAPWVGYTF. CDR3 nucleotides: TGTGCCAGCAGGTTGCCGGGAGCCCCGTGGGTAGGCTACACCTTC.

J is TRBJ2-1 and V is TRBV19, with D tentatively TRBD2 (6 bases). Trimming shortened V by 5 bases and J by 4 bases, and 12 bases separated the two germline ends. In germline, CDR1 is LNHDA, CDR2 SQIVND (reference sequence). This CDR3 is 14 amino acids long. Here the CDR3 reads CASSFQLAYNEQFF. In DNA form, the CDR3 reads TGTGCCAGTAGTTTCCAACTAGCATACAATGAGCAGTTCTTC.